The present T cell receptor beta chain was sequenced within a study of blood T cell repertoires in COVID-19. Study-level information: The study drew acute and convalescent COVID-19 samples from the United States, Italy and Spain. T cells, B-cell-depleted T cells, or PBMCs provided the cDNA or gDNA that served as material.

The CDR3 extends over 12 amino acids. Germline CDR1 and CDR2: SGHTS and YDEGEE. V lost 4 bases and J lost 6, with 8 bases in between. In its sample, this clone was seen a few times. Per the authors' pipeline: The assay estimated nucleated cells by amplifying reference gene primers. Some clones are missing from TCRdb's copy, which holds only in-frame ones; the method was immunoSEQ multiplex PCR. From that table come the V and J calls and clone size; the DNA was used to work out D and trimming. This table has roughly 53,000 clones, 70% to 85% appearing once. This chain connects TRBV5-8 to TRBJ2-1; D unresolved. Input material: peripheral blood. The source of this sequence is a human donor in a cohort sampled during active COVID-19. The DNA for the CDR3 is TGTGCCAGCAGCCTAGGTGGCAATGAGCAGTTCTTC. It specifies CASSLGGNEQFF.